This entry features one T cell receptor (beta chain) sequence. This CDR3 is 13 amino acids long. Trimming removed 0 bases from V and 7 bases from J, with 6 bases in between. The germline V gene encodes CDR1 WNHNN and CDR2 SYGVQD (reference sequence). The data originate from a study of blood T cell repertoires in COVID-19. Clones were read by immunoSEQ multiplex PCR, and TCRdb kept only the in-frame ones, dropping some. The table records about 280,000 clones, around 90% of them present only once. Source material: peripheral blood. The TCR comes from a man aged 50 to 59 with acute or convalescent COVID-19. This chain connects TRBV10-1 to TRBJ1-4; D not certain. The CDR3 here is CASSESSGEKLFF. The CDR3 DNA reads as TGCGCCAGCAGTGAGTCTTCAGGTGAAAAACTGTTTTTT.